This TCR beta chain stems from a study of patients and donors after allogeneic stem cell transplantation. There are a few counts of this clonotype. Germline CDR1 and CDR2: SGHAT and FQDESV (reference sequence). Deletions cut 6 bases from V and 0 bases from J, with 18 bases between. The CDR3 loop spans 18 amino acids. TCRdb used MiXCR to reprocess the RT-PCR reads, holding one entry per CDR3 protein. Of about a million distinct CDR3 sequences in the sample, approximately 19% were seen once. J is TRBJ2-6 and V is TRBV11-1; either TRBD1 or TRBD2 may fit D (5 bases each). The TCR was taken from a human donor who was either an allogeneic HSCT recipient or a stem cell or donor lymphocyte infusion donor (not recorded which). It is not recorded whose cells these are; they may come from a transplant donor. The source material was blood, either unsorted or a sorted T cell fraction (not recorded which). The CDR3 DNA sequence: TGTGCCAGCAGGACCGAGGGGCAGGGCCTCTCTGGGGCCAACGTCCTGACTTTC. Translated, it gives CASRTEGQGLSGANVLTF.